This TCR beta chain was captured by sequencing in a study of blood T cells in healthy people across ages. Across the whole study: The capture of about one barcoded beta molecule per two T cells was achieved by template switching.

Alongside a J-beta primer mix, a sample-barcoded 5' primer served in a second PCR lasting about 6 to 11 cycles. TCRdb re-analysed the 5' RACE reads in MiXCR, keeping a single row per CDR3 protein. The top ten clones hold 9.4% of a sample with over 700,000 distinct CDR3 sequences, approximately 25% of them seen once. The CDR3 contains 16 residues. The J segment lost 5 bases and the V segment lost 1 base, leaving 2 bases of the junction unmatched. CDR1 and CDR2 (germline): MGHRA, YSYEKL. These data also featured in a second study, about T cells of mothers and their children. That work contributes: Similar thymic selection effects on TCR recombination output appear in pairs, both related and unrelated.

Sequencing used blood. This chain connects TRBV4-1 to TRBJ2-1, with TRBD2 matching 13 bases. The origin of this receptor is a boy between 10 and 17 years old in good health. The CDR3 is CASSQGTSGSNNEQFF. CDR3 bases: TGCGCCAGCAGCCAAGGGACTAGCGGGAGTAACAATGAGCAGTTCTTC.